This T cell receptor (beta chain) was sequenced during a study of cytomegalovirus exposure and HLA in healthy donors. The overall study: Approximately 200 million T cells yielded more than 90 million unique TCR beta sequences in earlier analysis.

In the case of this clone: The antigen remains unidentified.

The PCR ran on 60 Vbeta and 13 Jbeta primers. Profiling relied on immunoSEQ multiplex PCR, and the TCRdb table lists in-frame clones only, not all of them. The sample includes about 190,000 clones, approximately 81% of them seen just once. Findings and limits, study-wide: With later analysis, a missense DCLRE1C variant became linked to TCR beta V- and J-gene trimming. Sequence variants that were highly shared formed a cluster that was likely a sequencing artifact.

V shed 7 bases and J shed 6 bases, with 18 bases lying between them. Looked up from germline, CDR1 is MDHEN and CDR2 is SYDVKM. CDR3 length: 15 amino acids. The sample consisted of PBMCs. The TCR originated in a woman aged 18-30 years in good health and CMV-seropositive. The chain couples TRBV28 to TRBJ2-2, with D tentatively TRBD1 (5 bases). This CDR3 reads CASTPGPGWAGELFF. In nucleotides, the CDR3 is TGTGCCAGCACACCCGGGCCAGGGTGGGCCGGGGAGCTGTTTTTT.